Below are 27 T cell receptor beta chains sequenced from a single sample in a study of cytomegalovirus exposure and HLA in healthy donors. The PCR employed 60 Vbeta primers together with 13 Jbeta primers. The assay was immunoSEQ multiplex PCR, and TCRdb's table has in-frame clones only and misses some. Found here are almost 200,000 clones, 85% of them singletons; the top ten hold around 2.3%. The specimen sequenced was PBMCs. The receptors were gathered from a woman aged 45 to 65 in good health and CMV-seronegative.

V is TRBV7-9 and J is TRBJ2-5; 7 nucleotides align to TRBD2. The CDR3 sequence is 13 residues long. V was clipped by 5 bases and J by 5 bases; unmatched bases: 5. The germline V gene encodes CDR1 SEHNR and CDR2 FQNEAQ (reference sequence). The chain's CDR3 is CASSPTSDETQYF. DNA of the CDR3: TGTGCCAGCAGCCCTACTAGCGATGAGACCCAGTACTTC. Using reference TRBV7-9 and TRBJ2-5 for the parts outside the CDR3, the full variable domain is DTGVSQNPRHKITKRGQNVTFRCDPISEHNRLYWYRQTLGQGPEFLTYFQNEAQLEKSRLLSDRFSAERPKGSFSTLEIQRTEQGDSAMYLCASSPTSDETQYFGPGTRLLVL.

This chain connects TRBV28 to TRBJ2-7; tentatively, D is TRBD2 (5 bases). Germline V gene data show CDR1 as MDHEN and CDR2 as SYDVKM. Trimming cost V 6 bases and J 7 bases, with 7 bases left between them. The CDR3 has 10 amino acids. For the CDR3, the DNA is TGTGCCAGCAGAACGGGAGAGCAGTACTTC. Its translation is CASRTGEQYF.

This clone was seen just once. The chain uses TRBV7-9 and TRBJ2-2; D remains ambiguous. The CDR3 spans 13 residues. V gave up 5 bases and J gave up 3 bases, with 7 bases separating them. Germline V CDR1 and CDR2: SEHNR, FQNEAQ (reference sequence). CDR3 loop: CASSLPHTGELFF. The CDR3 DNA sequence: TGTGCCAGCAGCCTCCCCCACACCGGGGAGCTGTTTTTT.

Only a few counts were recorded for this clone. The J gene is TRBJ2-7, the V gene TRBV7-2; 12 bases are a match to TRBD2. Trimming at V came to 5 bases and at J to 3 bases, leaving 5 bases not matched to a gene. The germline V gene encodes CDR1 SGHTA and CDR2 FQGNSA. The CDR3 contains 15 residues. Here the CDR3 reads CASSLRTSGDYEQYF. The DNA of the CDR3 is TGTGCCAGCAGCCTAAGGACTAGCGGGGACTACGAGCAGTACTTC.

The genes are TRBV7-8 and TRBJ2-7; no reliable D call. The CDR3 covers 12 residues. Trimming left V 5 bases short and J 3 bases short, with 8 bases between. Germline CDR1 and CDR2: SGHVS and FQNEAQ. The CDR3 coding sequence is TGTGCCAGCAGCATGTACAACTACGAGCAGTACTTC. Protein product: CASSMYNYEQYF.

The chain uses TRBV2 and TRBJ2-1; D is undetermined. CDR1 and CDR2 from the germline V gene are SNHLY and FYNNEI. The CDR3 has 12 amino acids. Trimming took 5 bases from V and 12 from J, leaving 14 bases between them. CDR3 in DNA: TGTGCCAGCAGTCGTGACTCGTGCCCGCAGTTCTTC. Protein sequence: CASSRDSCPQFF.

V gene TRBV30 combines with J gene TRBJ2-1; 8 positions match TRBD2. Germline trimming cut 4 bases from V and 6 bases from J; bases unmatched to any gene: 11. Germline V lookup: CDR1 GTSNPN, CDR2 SVGIG (reference sequence). The CDR3 spans 15 residues. This chain's CDR3 is CAWKLSGSSGNEQFF. The CDR3 DNA follows: TGTGCCTGGAAGCTCAGCGGGAGTTCCGGCAATGAGCAGTTCTTC.

The chain recombines TRBV6-1 with TRBJ2-7; D might be TRBD1 (6 bases). Germline assignment: CDR1 MNHNS and CDR2 SASEGT. CDR3 size: 15 residues. V lost 6 bases, J lost 5 bases, and 20 bases lay in between. CDR3 in DNA: TGTGCCAGCAGCGGCAGGGGTTCAGGGTTCAACGAGCAGTACTTC. It codes for CASSGRGSGFNEQYF.

The V gene is TRBV28, the J gene TRBJ1-2; 12 bases line up with TRBD1. Germline CDR1 reads MDHEN; CDR2 reads SYDVKM. CDR3 size: 17 residues. V was pared by 4 bases and J by 3 bases, with 9 bases of the junction left unmatched. The chain's CDR3 is CASSSAGTGGADYGYTF. The CDR3 DNA reads as TGTGCCAGCAGTTCCGCCGGGACAGGGGGCGCGGACTATGGCTACACCTTC.

The chain couples TRBV6-5 to TRBJ2-5; 10 bases line up with TRBD1. The CDR3 is 15 amino acids. Germline CDR1 reads MNHEY; CDR2 reads SVGAGI. The V segment lost 4 bases and the J segment 2 bases; nucleotides outside the gene matches: 4. The CDR3 region has the DNA TGTGCCAGCAGTTCCGGGACAGGGGTTCAAGAGACCCAGTACTTC. Its protein product is CASSSGTGVQETQYF.

The chain uses TRBV19 and TRBJ2-1; the D gene is possibly TRBD1 (6 bases). The CDR3 sequence is 13 residues long. CDR1 LNHDA and CDR2 SQIVND come from the germline V gene (reference sequence). The V end lost 7 bases, the J end lost 7 bases, and 14 bases lay between the germline ends. CDR3 coding DNA: TGTGCCAGTACATGGGGGCAGGGTAATGAGCAGTTCTTC. Translating gives CASTWGQGNEQFF.

This chain connects TRBV28 to TRBJ2-7, with 9 bases identical to TRBD1. The CDR3 totals 15 residues. The germline V gene encodes CDR1 MDHEN and CDR2 SYDVKM. The junction had 6 bases not matched to a gene; V was cut back by 5 bases and J by 1 base. This CDR3 reads CASSPPGTGSYEQYF. CDR3 nucleotide sequence: TGTGCCAGCAGTCCCCCCGGGACAGGGTCCTACGAGCAGTACTTC.

V and J are TRBV11-3 and TRBJ2-7, with D possibly matching TRBD2 (5 bases). CDR3 length: 15 residues. Per germline, CDR1 SGHNT and CDR2 YENEEA. Trimming took off 3 bases at V and 0 bases at J, with 12 bases between the two ends. In DNA form, the CDR3 reads TGTGCCAGCAGCTTCCGGACTTATGGCTCCTACGAGCAGTACTTC. Protein sequence: CASSFRTYGSYEQYF.

The rearrangement links TRBV28 to TRBJ2-4, with 7 bases matching TRBD1. The CDR3 is 15 amino acids. The junction had 11 bases not matched to a gene; V was cut back by 6 bases and J by 6 bases. The germline CDR1 and CDR2 sequences are MDHEN and SYDVKM. The CDR3 loop reads CASSMRQGRVNIQYF. CDR3 DNA sequence: TGTGCCAGCAGCATGCGACAGGGAAGGGTAAACATTCAGTACTTC.

This clone was found once. The chain uses TRBV7-9 and TRBJ2-1; 8 bases line up with TRBD1. CDR1 is SEHNR and CDR2 is FQNEAQ in the germline V gene (reference sequence). This CDR3 is 13 amino acids long. Unmatched junction bases numbered 1, after V lost 5 bases and J lost 4 bases. DNA for the CDR3: TGTGCCAGCAGCCGGGACAGGTACAATGAGCAGTTCTTC. Translating gives CASSRDRYNEQFF. The whole variable domain, remainder taken from reference TRBV7-9 and TRBJ2-1, is DTGVSQNPRHKITKRGQNVTFRCDPISEHNRLYWYRQTLGQGPEFLTYFQNEAQLEKSRLLSDRFSAERPKGSFSTLEIQRTEQGDSAMYLCASSRDRYNEQFFGPGTRLTVL.

For the CDR3, the DNA is TGTGCCTGGAGTGGGCAATCGAACACTGAAGCTTTCTTT. Its protein product is CAWSGQSNTEAFF. The chain joins TRBV30 to TRBJ1-1; D gene uncertain. Trimming stripped 1 base from V and 1 base from J, with 7 bases between. The CDR3 loop spans 13 amino acids. Germline-derived CDR1 and CDR2 are GTSNPN and SVGIG (reference sequence).

V is TRBV28 and J is TRBJ1-3; no clear D. CDR1 and CDR2 (germline): MDHEN, SYDVKM. The V and J ends lost 8 bases and 0 bases respectively, with 23 bases between them. The CDR3 has 18 amino acids. CDR3 protein: CASSLERAAGSSGNTIYF. The CDR3 nucleotides are TGTGCCAGCTCCCTTGAGAGGGCGGCCGGATCCTCTGGAAACACCATATATTTT.

The chain employs TRBV5-4 and TRBJ2-1; TRBD2 matches at 14 bases. Germline V gene data show CDR1 as SGHNT and CDR2 as YYREEE (reference sequence). This CDR3 spans 17 amino acids. The J segment lost 2 bases and the V segment lost 3 bases, leaving 4 bases of the junction unmatched. Here the CDR3 reads CASSSGLAGVPYNEQFF. The CDR3 nucleotides read TGTGCCAGCAGCTCGGGACTAGCGGGAGTCCCCTACAATGAGCAGTTCTTC.

Notes on this clone: Other nucleotide sequences in the sample specify the same CDR3. The V gene is TRBV7-2, the J gene TRBJ2-1, with D possibly matching TRBD2 (6 bases). V was shortened by 3 bases and J by 4 bases, with 10 bases between the two germline ends. The CDR3 totals 14 residues. Germline-derived CDR1 and CDR2 are SGHTA and FQGNSA. Here the CDR3 DNA reads TGTGCCAGCAGCTTCCGGGCGGGGTACAATGAGCAGTTCTTC. It codes for CASSFRAGYNEQFF.

There are a few counts of this clone. The chain carries TRBV27 and TRBJ2-7, with D possibly matching TRBD2 (5 bases). Germline V gene sequence: CDR1 MNHEY, CDR2 SMNVEV (reference sequence). Trimming stripped 0 bases from V and 7 bases from J, with 13 bases between. This CDR3 contains 14 residues. The CDR3 here is CASSLSGRLMEQYF. In DNA form, the CDR3 reads TGTGCCAGCAGTTTATCGGGTAGACTAATGGAGCAGTACTTC.

The rearrangement links TRBV30 to TRBJ2-3; D may be TRBD2 (5 bases). Trimming took 3 bases from V and 3 from J, leaving 19 bases between them. The CDR3 sequence is 16 residues long. Looked up from germline, CDR1 is GTSNPN and CDR2 is SVGIG (reference sequence). The CDR3 bases are TGTGCCTGGAGGGAGCAGGAGACTATGGTGACAGATACGCAGTATTTT. Protein product: CAWREQETMVTDTQYF.

This rearrangement joins TRBV28 to TRBJ1-5, with D maybe TRBD1 (5 bases). This CDR3 has 13 amino acids. The V and J ends lost 6 bases and 3 bases respectively, with 9 bases between them. Germline V CDR1 and CDR2: MDHEN, SYDVKM. CDR3 sequence reads: CASRPGFNQPQHF. The CDR3 DNA reads TGTGCCAGCAGGCCAGGGTTCAATCAGCCCCAGCATTTT.

The J gene is TRBJ2-7, the V gene TRBV27, with D possibly being TRBD1 (6 bases). The ends were cut back, 0 bases at V and 2 bases at J, with 14 bases in the middle. CDR3 length: 16 residues. Germline V gives CDR1 MNHEY, CDR2 SMNVEV (reference sequence). The CDR3 loop is CASSLSGGHPTYEQYF. As DNA, the CDR3 is TGTGCCAGCAGTTTATCTGGGGGCCACCCAACCTACGAGCAGTACTTC.

The chain uses TRBV4-1 and TRBJ2-7, with 8 bases aligning to TRBD2. The V gene end was trimmed by 0 bases and the J gene end by 3 bases; junction bases not matched to a gene: 7. CDR3 length: 16 amino acids. Germline CDR1 is MGHRA and CDR2 is YSYEKL. CDR3 in DNA: TGCGCCAGCAGCCAAGAGGTCGGCGGGAGGAGCTACGAGCAGTACTTC. It specifies CASSQEVGGRSYEQYF.

V and J are TRBV7-6 and TRBJ2-7; 7 bases align to TRBD2. The junction had 14 bases not matched to a gene; V was cut back by 5 bases and J by 7 bases. Germline-derived CDR1 and CDR2 are SGHVS and FNYEAQ. The CDR3 contains 15 residues. The DNA of the CDR3 is TGTGCCAGCAGCCTAGGGGACTACGGCTACCTTGAGCAGTACTTC. This encodes CASSLGDYGYLEQYF.

CDR3 loop: CASSYAGYEQYF. The CDR3 DNA is TGTGCCAGCAGTTACGCCGGCTACGAGCAGTACTTC. This rearrangement joins TRBV6-5 to TRBJ2-7; D unclear. The germline gives CDR1 MNHEY, CDR2 SVGAGI. Trimming cost V 2 bases and J 3 bases, with 5 bases left between them. The CDR3 contains 12 residues.

The rearrangement uses TRBV2 and TRBJ1-3, with 7 bases that match TRBD1. This CDR3 has 13 amino acids. V was clipped by 5 bases and J by 8 bases; unmatched bases: 6. Germline CDR1 SNHLY, CDR2 FYNNEI. The CDR3 region is CASSLQGIYTIYF. The CDR3 DNA reads TGTGCCAGCAGTCTACAGGGGATATACACCATATATTTT.